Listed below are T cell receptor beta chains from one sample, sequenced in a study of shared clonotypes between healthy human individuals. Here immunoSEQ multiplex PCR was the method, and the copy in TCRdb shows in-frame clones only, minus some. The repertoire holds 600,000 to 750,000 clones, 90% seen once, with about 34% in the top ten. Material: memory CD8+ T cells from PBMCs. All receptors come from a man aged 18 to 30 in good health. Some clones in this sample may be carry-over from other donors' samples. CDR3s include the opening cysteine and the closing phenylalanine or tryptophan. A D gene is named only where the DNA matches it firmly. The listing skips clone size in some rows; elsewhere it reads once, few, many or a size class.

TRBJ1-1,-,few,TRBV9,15,CASSPRTTGNTEAFF,TGTGCCAGCAGCCCACGAACTACAGGGAACACTGAAGCTTTCTTT
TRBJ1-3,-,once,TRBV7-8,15,CASSSAGFSGNTIYF,TGTGCCAGCAGCTCCGCGGGGTTTTCTGGAAACACCATATATTTT
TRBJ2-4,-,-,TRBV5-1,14,CASSLGRRSNIQYF,TGCGCCAGCAGCTTGGGGCGACGTTCGAACATTCAGTACTTC
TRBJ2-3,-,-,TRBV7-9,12,CASSPGEGALYF,TGTGCCAGCAGCCCAGGGGAGGGGGCCCTGTATTTT
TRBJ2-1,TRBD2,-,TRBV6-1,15,CASSEVVAGVNEQFF,TGTGCCAGCAGTGAAGTGGTAGCGGGAGTCAATGAGCAGTTCTTC
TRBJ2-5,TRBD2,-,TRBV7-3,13,CASSPAGAETQYF,TGTGCCAGCAGCCCGGCGGGAGCTGAGACCCAGTACTTC
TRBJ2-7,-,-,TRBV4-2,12,CASSLGGREQYF,TGTGCCAGCAGCCTGGGGGGGCGCGAGCAGTACTTC
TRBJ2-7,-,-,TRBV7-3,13,CASSTQGFYEQYF,TGTGCCAGCAGCACCCAGGGTTTCTACGAGCAGTACTTC
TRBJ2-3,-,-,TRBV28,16,CASSLPDGSSTDTQYF,TGTGCCAGCAGTTTACCGGACGGTTCTAGCACAGATACGCAGTATTTT
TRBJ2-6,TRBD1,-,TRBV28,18,CASSLLQGSLSGANVLTF,TGTGCCAGCAGTTTGTTACAGGGGTCACTCTCTGGGGCCAACGTCCTGACTTTC
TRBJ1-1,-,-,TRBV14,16,CASSQVGFSGSLEAFF,TGTGCCAGCAGCCAAGTGGGGTTCAGCGGCAGCCTTGAAGCTTTCTTT
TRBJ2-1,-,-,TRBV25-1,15,CATLDRGSPYNEQFF,TGTGCCACCCTGGACCGGGGGAGCCCTTACAATGAGCAGTTCTTC
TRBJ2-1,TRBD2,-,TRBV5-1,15,CASSRTSGSHNEQFF,TGCGCCAGCAGCCGGACTAGCGGGTCCCACAATGAGCAGTTCTTC
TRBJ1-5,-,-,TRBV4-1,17,CASSQVMAVNSNQPQHF,TGCGCCAGCAGCCAAGTTATGGCCGTGAATAGCAATCAGCCCCAGCATTTT
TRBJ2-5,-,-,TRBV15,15,CATSRERTKQETQYF,TGTGCCACCAGCAGAGAACGGACGAAACAAGAGACCCAGTACTTC
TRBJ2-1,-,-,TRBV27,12,CASSFGFAEQFF,TGTGCCAGCAGTTTCGGTTTTGCTGAGCAGTTCTTC
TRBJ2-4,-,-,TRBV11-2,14,CASSSGGAKNIQYF,TGTGCCAGCAGCTCAGGGGGGGCCAAAAACATTCAGTACTTC
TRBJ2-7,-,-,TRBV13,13,CASQWGASYEQYF,TGTGCCAGTCAATGGGGCGCCTCCTACGAGCAGTACTTC
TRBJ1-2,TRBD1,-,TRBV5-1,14,CASSSSGGDYGYTF,TGCGCCAGCAGCTCATCAGGGGGTGACTATGGCTACACCTTC
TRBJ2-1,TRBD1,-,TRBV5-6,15,CASSFGTGLYNEQFF,TGTGCCAGCAGCTTCGGGACAGGGCTTTACAATGAGCAGTTCTTC
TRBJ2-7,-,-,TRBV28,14,CASSSASRYYEQYF,TGTGCCAGCAGTTCAGCTAGTAGATACTACGAGCAGTACTTC
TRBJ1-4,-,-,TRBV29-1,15,CSVEVVGTLNEKLFF,TGCAGCGTTGAAGTGGTAGGGACGCTTAATGAAAAACTGTTTTTT
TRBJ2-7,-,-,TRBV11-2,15,CASSLGAGRSYEQYF,TGTGCCAGCAGCTTAGGGGCCGGGCGATCCTACGAGCAGTACTTC
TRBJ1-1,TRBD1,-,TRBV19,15,CASSPDRVGDTEAFF,TGTGCCAGTAGTCCTGACAGGGTGGGCGACACTGAAGCTTTCTTT
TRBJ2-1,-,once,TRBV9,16,CASSVAYLSLSNEQFF,TGTGCCAGCAGCGTAGCTTATCTGAGTCTATCCAATGAGCAGTTCTTC
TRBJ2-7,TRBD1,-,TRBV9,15,CASSLGTGPSYEQYF,TGTGCCAGCAGCTTAGGGACAGGCCCTTCTTACGAGCAGTACTTC
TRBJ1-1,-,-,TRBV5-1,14,CASSLGNWNTEAFF,TGCGCCAGCAGCTTGGGGAATTGGAACACTGAAGCTTTCTTT